What follows is one T cell receptor beta chain and its context. Antigen unknown. Absent ophthalmopathy progression within 18 months defined stable Graves' hyperthyroidism. Any patient presenting with uncontrolled infection, other autoimmune disease, pregnancy or lactation was left out. These data come from a study of T cells in Graves' hyperthyroidism and ophthalmopathy. Broader study findings: Before onset, by a median of about six months, the model predicted ophthalmopathy.

This CDR3 is built from 16 residues. With V trimmed by 6 bases and J by 0 bases, 4 bases remained unmatched. Germline assignment: CDR1 MNHNS and CDR2 SASEGT. Amplification yielded TCR beta CDR3 regions, with RNA transcripts as the source. Researchers ran a first-round RT-PCR on the TCR CDR3 using the HTBI primer set. One entry per CDR3 protein, called by TCRdb with MiXCR from the multiplex PCR reads. The table has around 580,000 distinct CDR3 sequences, around 15% seen once. The material sequenced was blood. This chain links TRBV6-1 with TRBJ2-3; 12 nucleotides align to TRBD2. The sequence came from a woman between 18 and 29 years old with Graves' hyperthyroidism. The CDR3 DNA is TGTGCCAGCAGGCCACTAGCGGGAGGTAGCACAGATACGCAGTATTTT. Protein sequence: CASRPLAGGSTDTQYF.